The TCR beta chain under discussion was sequenced for a study of low-dose radiotherapy and immunotherapy resistance in tumors (dated by TCRdb to between 2021 and 2022). Study-wide context: In Cohort 1, 0.5 Gy per fraction was delivered every 2 weeks, and a total PTV dose of 6.5 Gy was prescribed. The trial did not randomize participants into treatment groups. Eight patients were included in the translational analysis: three from the first dose cohort and the first five from the second dose cohort. Aspirin 300 mg was taken orally once daily by patients for four cycles, starting on cycle 1 day 1. Nivolumab and ipilimumab were both given intravenously, with nivolumab at a 240 mg flat dose every two weeks and ipilimumab at 1 mg/kg every six weeks. Intravenous cyclophosphamide at 200 mg/m2 was administered every two weeks, one day ahead of each radiation and immunotherapy administration. Patients in Cohort 2 were given 1 Gy per fraction every two weeks, for a total of 13 Gy across 26 weeks.

This clonotype was observed at least ten times. Its antigen has not been determined. Base qualities were left out, and no much larger clone turns up one base away. According to the germline V gene, CDR1 reads MNHEY and CDR2 reads SVGEGT. Clipping removes 6 bases from V and 5 bases from J, with 16 as the unmatched junction base count. Spanning cysteine to phenylalanine, the CDR3 consists of 17 amino acids. The entry retains the CDR3 DNA only, 51 bases that are in frame from base 1. The intended sense of this specimen's time point label: before trial treatment. The donors came from RACIN, which was a single-arm phase I dose-escalation trial that paired nivolumab and ipilimumab with aspirin, low-dose cyclophosphamide and low-dose radiotherapy. Eligible patients had advanced, TIL-negative solid tumors. First-strand cDNA was synthesized with Superscript III and a set of TRAV- and TRBV-specific primers, covering both TCRalpha and TCRbeta chains. TCRs were amplified with Phusion for around 20 PCR cycles, with a constant-region primer paired with the adapter attached to the V primers. The isolated mRNA was amplified using the MessageAmp II aRNA Amplification Kit, with in vitro transcription performed for 15 to 20 hours at 37 degrees C. The Dynabeads mRNA DIRECT Purification Kit was used to isolate the mRNA for TCR sequencing. Indexed Illumina adapters were added in a second Phusion PCR of roughly 25 cycles, and the PCR products were purified with AMPure XP beads. An Illumina MiniSeq instrument was used to deep-sequence the TCRalpha and TCRbeta libraries. The paper's data handling went like this. Using custom Perl scripts, TCR sequences that encoded the same protein were pooled, out-of-frame sequences were dropped, and the abundance of each clonotype was calculated. The analysis excluded TCR sequences that were supported by just one read. The metrics used to describe the repertoires included Shannon entropy, Gini index, clonality, richness, and the frequency of TCRs shared between repertoires. The public reads were run again by TCRdb, first through fastp at Q25 and then through MiXCR, and only productive beta chains were kept. Rows are combined by CDR3 protein, so each entry shows the most common genes and DNA. Clone size and V and J calls follow TCRdb, not the original study. The sample table records tens of thousands of distinct CDR3 sequences; roughly a tenth of these occur just once. The biggest ten clones account for roughly 1% of the sample.

This sequence originates from a male donor with prostate cancer. The sequenced sample was PBMCs, obtained before treatment. The chain is assembled from TRBV6-2 or TRBV6-3 and TRBJ2-7; the junction holds 10 bases that match TRBD1. Here is the DNA: TGTGCCAGCAGACGATCCGGGACAGGGGTAGGCTTCCACGAGCAGTACTTC. Its product reads: CASRRSGTGVGFHEQYF.